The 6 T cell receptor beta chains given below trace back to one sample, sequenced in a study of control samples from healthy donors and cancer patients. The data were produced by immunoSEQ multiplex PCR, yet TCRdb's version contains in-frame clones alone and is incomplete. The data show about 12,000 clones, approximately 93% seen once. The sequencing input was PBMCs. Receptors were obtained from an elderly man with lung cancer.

The CDR3 region is CATSREEGFNSPLHF. The DNA for the CDR3 is TGTGCCACCAGCAGAGAGGAGGGCTTTAATTCACCCCTCCACTTT. The chain combines TRBV15 with TRBJ1-6; D gene uncertain. Germline values: CDR1 LNHNV, CDR2 YYDKDF (reference sequence). The CDR3 sequence is 15 residues long. Trimming took off 0 bases at V and 6 bases at J, with 9 bases between the two ends.

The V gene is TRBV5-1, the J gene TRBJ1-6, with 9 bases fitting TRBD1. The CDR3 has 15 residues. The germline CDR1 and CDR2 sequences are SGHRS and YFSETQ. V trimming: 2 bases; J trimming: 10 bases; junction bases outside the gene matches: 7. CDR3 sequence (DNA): TGCGCCAGCAGCTTCGACAGGGGGGCTAGATCACCCCTCCACTTT. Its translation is CASSFDRGARSPLHF.

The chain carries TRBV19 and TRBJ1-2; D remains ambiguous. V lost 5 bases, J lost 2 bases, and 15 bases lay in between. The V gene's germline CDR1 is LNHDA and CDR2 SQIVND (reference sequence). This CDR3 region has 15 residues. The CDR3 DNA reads TGTGCCAGTAGTTACGGACGGATGAAGAACTATGGCTACACCTTC. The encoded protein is CASSYGRMKNYGYTF.

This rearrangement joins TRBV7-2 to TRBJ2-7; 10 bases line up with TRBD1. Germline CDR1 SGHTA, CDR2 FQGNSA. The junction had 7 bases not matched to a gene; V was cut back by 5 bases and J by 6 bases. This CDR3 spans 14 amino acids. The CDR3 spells CASSLDRGPGEQYF. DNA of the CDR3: TGTGCCAGCAGCCTAGACAGGGGGCCAGGCGAGCAGTACTTC.

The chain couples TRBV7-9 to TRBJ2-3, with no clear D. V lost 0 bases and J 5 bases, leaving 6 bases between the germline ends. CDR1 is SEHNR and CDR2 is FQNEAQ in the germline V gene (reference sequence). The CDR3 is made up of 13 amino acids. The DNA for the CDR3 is TGTGCCAGCAGCTTAGCAGGGCGAGATACGCAGTATTTT. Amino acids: CASSLAGRDTQYF.

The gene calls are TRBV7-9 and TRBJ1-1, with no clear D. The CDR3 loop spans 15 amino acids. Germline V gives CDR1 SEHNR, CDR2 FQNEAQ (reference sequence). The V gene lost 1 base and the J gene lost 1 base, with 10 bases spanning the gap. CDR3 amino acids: CASSLDRAGNTEAFF. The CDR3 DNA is TGTGCCAGCAGCTTAGATAGGGCGGGGAACACTGAAGCTTTCTTT. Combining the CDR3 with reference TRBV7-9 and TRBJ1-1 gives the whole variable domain DTGVSQNPRHKITKRGQNVTFRCDPISEHNRLYWYRQTLGQGPEFLTYFQNEAQLEKSRLLSDRFSAERPKGSFSTLEIQRTEQGDSAMYLCASSLDRAGNTEAFFGQGTRLTVV.